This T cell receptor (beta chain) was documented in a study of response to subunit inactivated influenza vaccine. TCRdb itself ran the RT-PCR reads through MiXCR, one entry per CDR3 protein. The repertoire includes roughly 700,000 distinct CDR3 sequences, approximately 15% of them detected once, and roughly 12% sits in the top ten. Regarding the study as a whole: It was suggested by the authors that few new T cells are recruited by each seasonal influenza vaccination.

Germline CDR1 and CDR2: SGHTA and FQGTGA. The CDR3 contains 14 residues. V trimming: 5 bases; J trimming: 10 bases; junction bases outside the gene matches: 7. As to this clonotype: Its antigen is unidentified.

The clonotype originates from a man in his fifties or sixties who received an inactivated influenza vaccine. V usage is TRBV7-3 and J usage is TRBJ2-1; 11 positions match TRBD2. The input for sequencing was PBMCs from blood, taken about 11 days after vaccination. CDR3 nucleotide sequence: TGTGCCAGCAGCGCGACTAGCGGGAATCGAGAGCAGTTCTTC. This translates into CASSATSGNREQFF. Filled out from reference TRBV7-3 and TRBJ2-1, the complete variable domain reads GAGVSQTPSNKVTEKGKYVELRCDPISGHTALYWYRQSLGQGPEFLIYFQGTGAADDSGLPNDRFFAVRPEGSVSTLKIQRTERGDSAVYLCASSATSGNREQFFGPGTRLTVL.